This TCR beta chain originates from a study of Graves' ophthalmopathy and Graves' hyperthyroidism. Regarding the study as a whole: Forecasting of ophthalmopathy progression by the model achieved around 68% sensitivity and 72.22% specificity.

Serum thyroxine and TRAb, along with clinical symptoms, thyroid ultrasound and orbital computed tomography, were what diagnosis relied on. Details on this clonotype: The antigen is not known.

In germline, CDR1 is MNHNS, CDR2 SASEGT. V lost 7 bases and J lost 1, with 13 bases in between. There are 14 residues in the CDR3. From RNA, the CDR3 regions of TCR beta chains were amplified and sequenced. First-round RT-PCR employed HTBI primers, with a second-round multiplex PCR after it. TCRdb redid the calling of the multiplex PCR reads with MiXCR, one entry per CDR3 protein. In the table there are 400,000 to 450,000 distinct CDR3 sequences, roughly 21% of which are singletons. The sequence was obtained from a woman aged 18-30 years with stable Graves' hyperthyroidism. The specimen sequenced was peripheral blood. J is TRBJ1-1 and V is TRBV6-1, with a tentative D call TRBD1 (5 bases). The CDR3 loop reads CASTPGPQNTEAFF. The CDR3 nucleotides read TGTGCCAGCACCCCGGGGCCGCAGAACACTGAAGCTTTCTTT.